This T cell receptor beta chain stems from a study of T cells in narcolepsy (dated by TCRdb to 2016 to 2018). Concerning the study at large: Patients with narcolepsy type 1 or type 2 (NT1, NT2) were enrolled in the study together with healthy control donors. The study used TCR Vbeta sequencing to track clonotypes in blood and CSF while looking for autoreactive T cells in narcolepsy patients that target self-antigens of hypocretin neurons (hypocretin, TRIB2).

Overall study outcomes, separate from this receptor: Patients and controls had comparable numbers of sequenced blood memory CD4+ clonotypes, averaging about 40,000 and 33,000, respectively. No sequences matching autoreactive T cell clones were contained in some blood memory CD4+ repertoires from patients and controls. According to the report, autoreactive clonotypes were detected serially in the blood of the same patients and of different patients, but not in healthy controls. In plots comparing CSF and blood CD4+ T cell clonotypes from the same patient, HCRT-specific and TRIB2-specific autoreactive clonotypes were highlighted.

The protocol used for the library was the immunoSEQ multiplex PCR assay. This immuneACCESS table, as held by TCRdb, lists in-frame sequences with V and J called but not all clones. Of the missing ones, under half trace to an unresolved V gene in checked studies; the others have no known cause. In this sample the table shows fewer than 35,000 clones, about 77% of which occur a single time. 1.2% of the sample is held by the ten biggest clonotypes. The CDR3 measures 16 amino acids from cysteine to phenylalanine. The CDR3 DNA has 48 bases and is translated from base 1. Compared with germline, V lacks 5 bases and J lacks 4 bases; bases without a gene match: 9. CDR1 and CDR2 are read off the germline V gene as SGHVS and FNYEAQ. Note on this clone: Its antigen has not been determined. Per-nucleotide qualities are absent, and no much larger clonotype sits a single base away.

Memory CD4+ T cells were sorted ex vivo from peripheral blood of narcolepsy patients and healthy controls for TCR Vbeta sequencing. The chain is assembled from TRBV7-6 and TRBJ2-2; 8 bases in the junction line up with TRBD2. Sequencing was done on a sample of CD45RA- memory CD4+ T cells from PBMCs. This specimen's cell subset or site label, interpreted: memory T cells sorted ex vivo from peripheral blood. This TCR was sampled from a human donor with narcolepsy. The CDR3 corresponds to CASSRTGTSVTGELFF. The DNA sequence is given as TGTGCCAGCAGCCGTACCGGGACTAGTGTCACCGGGGAGCTGTTTTTT. The variable domain in full, with residues beyond the CDR3 obtained from the reference TRBV7-6 and TRBJ2-2 genes, is GAGVSQSPRYKVTKRGQDVALRCDPISGHVSLYWYRQALGQGPEFLTYFNYEAQQDKSGLPNDRFSAERPEGSISTLTIQRTEQRDSAMYRCASSRTGTSVTGELFFGEGSRLTVL.